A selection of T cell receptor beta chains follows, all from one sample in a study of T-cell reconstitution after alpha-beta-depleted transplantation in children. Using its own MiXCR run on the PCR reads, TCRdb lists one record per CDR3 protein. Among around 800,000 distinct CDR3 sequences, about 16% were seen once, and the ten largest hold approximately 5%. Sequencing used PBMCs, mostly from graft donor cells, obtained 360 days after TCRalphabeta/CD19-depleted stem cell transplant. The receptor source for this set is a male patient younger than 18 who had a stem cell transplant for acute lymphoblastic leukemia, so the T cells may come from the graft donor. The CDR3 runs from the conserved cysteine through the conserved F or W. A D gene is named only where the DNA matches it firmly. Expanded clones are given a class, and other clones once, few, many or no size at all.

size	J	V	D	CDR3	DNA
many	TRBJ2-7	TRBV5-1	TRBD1	CASSTYWTGGYEQYF	TGCGCCAGCAGCACTTACTGGACAGGAGGCTACGAGCAGTACTTC
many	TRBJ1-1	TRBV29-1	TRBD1	CSVEQGGTEAFF	TGCAGCGTTGAACAGGGGGGCACTGAAGCTTTCTTT
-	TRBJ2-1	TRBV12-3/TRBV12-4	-	CASGGRNEQFF	TGTGCCAGTGGGGGAAGGAATGAGCAGTTCTTC
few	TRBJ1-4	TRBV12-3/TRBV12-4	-	CASSLQSTGKLFF	TGTGCCAGCAGTTTACAGTCGACAGGAAAACTGTTTTTT
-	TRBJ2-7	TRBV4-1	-	CASSQGAPEVSTYEQYF	TGCGCCAGCAGCCAAGGGGCTCCGGAGGTTTCCACCTACGAGCAGTACTTC
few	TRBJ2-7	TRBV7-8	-	CASSLINIGQPSYEQYF	TGTGCCAGCAGCTTAATAAACATCGGACAGCCTTCCTACGAGCAGTACTTC
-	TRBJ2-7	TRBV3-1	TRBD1	CASSQDEGQGFIYEQYF	TGTGCCAGCAGCCAAGATGAGGGACAGGGATTCATCTACGAGCAGTACTTC
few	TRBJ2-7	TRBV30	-	CAWTGASYEQYF	TGTGCCTGGACAGGGGCCTCCTACGAGCAGTACTTC
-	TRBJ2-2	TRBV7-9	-	CASSLMAGNSGELFF	TGTGCCAGCAGCTTAATGGCAGGGAACTCCGGGGAGCTGTTTTTT
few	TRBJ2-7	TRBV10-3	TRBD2	CAISAGGSFEQYF	TGTGCCATCAGTGCGGGCGGGAGCTTCGAGCAGTACTTC
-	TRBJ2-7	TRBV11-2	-	CASSQIAVAGSAWFNYEQYF	TGTGCCAGCAGCCAGATAGCCGTTGCAGGATCGGCGTGGTTCAACTACGAGCAGTACTTC
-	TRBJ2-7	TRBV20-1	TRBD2	CSATTSGSLYEQYF	TGCAGTGCTACGACTAGCGGGAGCCTCTACGAGCAGTACTTC
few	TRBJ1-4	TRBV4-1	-	CASSQQRVRDEKLFF	TGCGCCAGCAGCCAGCAGCGCGTGAGGGATGAAAAACTGTTTTTT
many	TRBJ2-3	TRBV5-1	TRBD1	CASSLGQGSDTQYF	TGCGCCAGCAGCTTGGGACAGGGGTCAGATACGCAGTATTTT
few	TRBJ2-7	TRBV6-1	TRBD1	CATTTGQSIYEQYF	TGTGCCACCACCACGGGACAGTCAATCTACGAGCAGTACTTC
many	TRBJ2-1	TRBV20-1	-	CSARDPGVSIQEQFF	TGCAGTGCTAGAGATCCCGGAGTCTCAATCCAAGAGCAGTTCTTC
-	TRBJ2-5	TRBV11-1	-	CASSLDLPTETQYF	TGTGCCAGCAGCTTAGACCTTCCGACGGAGACCCAGTACTTC
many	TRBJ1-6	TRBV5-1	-	CASHKGRDNSPLHF	TGCGCCAGCCACAAGGGACGGGATAATTCACCCCTCCACTTT
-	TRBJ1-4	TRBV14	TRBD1	CASSQTLGQDEKLFF	TGTGCCAGCAGCCAAACCCTCGGACAGGATGAAAAACTGTTTTTT
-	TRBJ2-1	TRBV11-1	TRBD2	CASSLVSAPTSGTYNEQFF	TGTGCCAGCAGCTTAGTGTCCGCGCCAACTAGCGGGACTTACAATGAGCAGTTCTTC
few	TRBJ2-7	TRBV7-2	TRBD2	CASSLDGTTYEQYF	TGTGCCAGCAGCTTAGACGGGACTACCTACGAGCAGTACTTC
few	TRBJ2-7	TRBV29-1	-	CSVNRDGATYEQYF	TGCAGCGTGAACCGGGACGGAGCGACCTACGAGCAGTACTTC
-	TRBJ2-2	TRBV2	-	CASRVPGPNTGELFF	TGTGCCAGCAGGGTACCGGGCCCGAACACCGGGGAGCTGTTTTTT
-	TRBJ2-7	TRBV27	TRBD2	CASSPSGGSGALYEQYF	TGTGCCAGCAGTCCCTCGGGGGGGAGCGGAGCCCTCTACGAGCAGTACTTC
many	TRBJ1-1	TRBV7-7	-	CASSLTTNTEAFF	TGTGCCAGCAGCTTAACAACGAACACTGAAGCTTTCTTT
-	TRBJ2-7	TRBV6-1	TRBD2	CASMVGGLAGAVDEQYF	TGTGCCAGCATGGTTGGTGGACTAGCGGGAGCAGTCGACGAGCAGTACTTC
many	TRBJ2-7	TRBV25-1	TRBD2	CASSWGGSSYEQYF	TGTGCCAGCAGTTGGGGCGGGAGCTCCTACGAGCAGTACTTC
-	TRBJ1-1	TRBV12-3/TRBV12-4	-	CASSLTPANTEAFF	TGTGCCAGCAGTTTAACACCGGCGAACACTGAAGCTTTCTTT
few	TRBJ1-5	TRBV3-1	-	CASSWAGDGTEAQHF	TGTGCCAGCAGCTGGGCTGGCGATGGGACGGAAGCCCAGCATTTT
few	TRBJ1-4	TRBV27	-	CASSLERSGNEKLFF	TGTGCCAGCAGTTTAGAAAGGAGCGGTAATGAAAAACTGTTTTTT
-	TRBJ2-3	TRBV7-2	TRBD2	CASSLVPGLVTDTQYF	TGTGCCAGCAGCTTAGTTCCGGGACTAGTCACAGATACGCAGTATTTT
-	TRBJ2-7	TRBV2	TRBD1	CASPSRTGREQYF	TGTGCCAGCCCCAGCAGGACAGGTCGCGAGCAGTACTTC
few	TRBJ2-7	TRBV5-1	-	CASRRLDSAYEQYF	TGCGCCAGCAGACGCCTGGACAGCGCCTACGAGCAGTACTTC
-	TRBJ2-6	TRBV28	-	CASSSPTGRSLSGANVLTF	TGTGCCAGCAGTTCGCCGACAGGGAGGTCACTCTCTGGGGCCAACGTCCTGACTTTC
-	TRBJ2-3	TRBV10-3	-	CAIRETDTDTQYF	TGTGCCATCAGGGAGACCGACACAGATACGCAGTATTTT
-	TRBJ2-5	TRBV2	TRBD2	CASTPGLAGDETQYF	TGTGCCAGCACCCCGGGACTAGCGGGTGATGAGACCCAGTACTTC
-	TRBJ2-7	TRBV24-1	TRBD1	CATSDSGTGGEQYF	TGTGCCACCAGTGATTCCGGGACAGGGGGCGAGCAGTACTTC
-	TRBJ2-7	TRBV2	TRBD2	CASRRLAGPYEQYF	TGTGCCAGCAGGCGACTAGCGGGCCCCTACGAGCAGTACTTC
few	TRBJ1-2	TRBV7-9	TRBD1	CASNLGTGPNYGYTF	TGTGCCAGCAACCTCGGGACAGGACCTAACTATGGCTACACCTTC
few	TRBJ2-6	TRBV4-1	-	CASSQVGAEGANVLTF	TGCGCCAGCAGCCAAGTTGGGGCGGAGGGGGCCAACGTCCTGACTTTC
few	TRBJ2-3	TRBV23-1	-	CASSHGKSTDTQYF	TGCGCCAGCAGTCATGGGAAGAGCACAGATACGCAGTATTTT